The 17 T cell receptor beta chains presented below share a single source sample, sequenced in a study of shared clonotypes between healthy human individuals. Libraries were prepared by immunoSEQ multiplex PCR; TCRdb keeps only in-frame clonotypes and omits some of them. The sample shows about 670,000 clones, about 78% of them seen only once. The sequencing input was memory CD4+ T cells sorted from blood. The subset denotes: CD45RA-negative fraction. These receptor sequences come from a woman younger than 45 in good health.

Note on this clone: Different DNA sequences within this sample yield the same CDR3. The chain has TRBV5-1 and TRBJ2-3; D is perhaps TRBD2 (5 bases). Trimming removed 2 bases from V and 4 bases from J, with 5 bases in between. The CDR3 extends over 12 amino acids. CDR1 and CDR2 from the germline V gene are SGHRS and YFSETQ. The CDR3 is CASSLLADTQYF. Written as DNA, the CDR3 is TGCGCCAGCAGCTTACTAGCAGATACGCAGTATTTT.

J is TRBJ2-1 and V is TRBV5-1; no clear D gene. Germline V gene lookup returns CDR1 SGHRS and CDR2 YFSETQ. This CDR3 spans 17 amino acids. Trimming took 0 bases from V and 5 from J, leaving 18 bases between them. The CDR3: CASSLAIRVRQNNEQFF. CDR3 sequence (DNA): TGCGCCAGCAGCTTGGCCATAAGGGTGAGGCAGAACAATGAGCAGTTCTTC.

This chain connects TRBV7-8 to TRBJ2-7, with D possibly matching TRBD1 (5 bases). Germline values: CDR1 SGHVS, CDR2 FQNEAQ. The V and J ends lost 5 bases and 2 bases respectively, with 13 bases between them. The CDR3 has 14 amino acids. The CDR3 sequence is CASSPTVIPYEQYF. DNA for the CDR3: TGTGCCAGCAGCCCGACAGTGATCCCCTACGAGCAGTACTTC.

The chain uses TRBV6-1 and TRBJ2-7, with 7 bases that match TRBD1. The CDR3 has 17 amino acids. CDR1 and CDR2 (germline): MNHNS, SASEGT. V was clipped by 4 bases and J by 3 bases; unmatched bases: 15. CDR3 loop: CASSVEGPGGNYYEQYF. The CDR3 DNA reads TGTGCCAGCAGTGTAGAGGGACCAGGGGGTAATTACTACGAGCAGTACTTC.

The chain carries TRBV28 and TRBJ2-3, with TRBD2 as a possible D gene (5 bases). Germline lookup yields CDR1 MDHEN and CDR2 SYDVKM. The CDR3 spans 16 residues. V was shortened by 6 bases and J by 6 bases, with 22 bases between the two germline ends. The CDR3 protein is CASSSSRAYSRDTQYF. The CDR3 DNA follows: TGTGCCAGCAGCTCCTCGAGGGCCTACTCAAGGGATACGCAGTATTTT.

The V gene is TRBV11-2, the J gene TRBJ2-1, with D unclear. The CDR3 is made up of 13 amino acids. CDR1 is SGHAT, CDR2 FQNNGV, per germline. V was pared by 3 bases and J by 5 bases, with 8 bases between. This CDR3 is CASSFSRDNEQFF. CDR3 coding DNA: TGTGCCAGCAGCTTTTCCCGGGACAATGAGCAGTTCTTC.

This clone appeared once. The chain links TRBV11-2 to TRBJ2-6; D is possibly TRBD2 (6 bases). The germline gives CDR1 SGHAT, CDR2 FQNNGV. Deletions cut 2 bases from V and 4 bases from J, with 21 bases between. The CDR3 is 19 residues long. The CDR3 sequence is CASSLRRDASPVGANVLTF. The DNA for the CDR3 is TGTGCCAGCAGCTTAAGGCGGGACGCATCACCTGTCGGGGCCAACGTCCTGACTTTC.

CDR3 sequence reads: CSAWGYNEQFF. CDR3 coding DNA: TGCAGTGCCTGGGGGTACAATGAGCAGTTCTTC. The rearrangement joins TRBV20-1 to TRBJ2-1; D may correspond to TRBD1 or TRBD2 (5 bases each). CDR1 is DFQATT and CDR2 is SNEGSKA in the germline V gene (reference sequence). The CDR3 runs to 11 residues. The V end lost 6 bases, the J end lost 4 bases, and 7 bases lay between the germline ends.

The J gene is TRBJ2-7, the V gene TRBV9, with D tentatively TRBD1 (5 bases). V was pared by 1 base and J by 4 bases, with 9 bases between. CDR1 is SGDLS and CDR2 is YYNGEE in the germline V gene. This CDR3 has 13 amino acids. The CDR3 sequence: CASSVSDRYEQYF. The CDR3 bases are TGTGCCAGCAGCGTATCCGACAGATACGAGCAGTACTTC.

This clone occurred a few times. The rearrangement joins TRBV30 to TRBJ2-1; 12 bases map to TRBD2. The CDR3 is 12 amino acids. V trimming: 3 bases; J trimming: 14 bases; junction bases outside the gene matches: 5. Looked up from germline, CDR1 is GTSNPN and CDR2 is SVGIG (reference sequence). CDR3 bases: TGTGCCTGGAGCCTAGCGGGAGGGCTCGAGTTCTTC. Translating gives CAWSLAGGLEFF.

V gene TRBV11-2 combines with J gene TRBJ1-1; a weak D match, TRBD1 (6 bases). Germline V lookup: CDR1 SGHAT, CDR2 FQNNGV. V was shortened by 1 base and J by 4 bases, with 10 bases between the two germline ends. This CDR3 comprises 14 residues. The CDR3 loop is CASSLAIGGTEAFF. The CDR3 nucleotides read TGTGCCAGCAGCTTAGCGATAGGGGGCACTGAAGCTTTCTTT.

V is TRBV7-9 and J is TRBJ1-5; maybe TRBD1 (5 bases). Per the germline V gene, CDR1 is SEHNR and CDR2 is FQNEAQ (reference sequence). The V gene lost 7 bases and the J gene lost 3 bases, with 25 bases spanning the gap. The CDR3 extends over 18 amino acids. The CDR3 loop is CASTWTQAWGGINQPQHF. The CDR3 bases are TGTGCCAGCACCTGGACTCAGGCCTGGGGGGGTATCAATCAGCCCCAGCATTTT.

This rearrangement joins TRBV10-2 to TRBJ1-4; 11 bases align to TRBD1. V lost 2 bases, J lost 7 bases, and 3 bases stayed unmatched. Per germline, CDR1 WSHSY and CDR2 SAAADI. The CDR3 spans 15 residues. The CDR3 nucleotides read TGCGCCAGCAGTGAGCCGGACAGGGGGCGTGAAAAACTGTTTTTT. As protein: CASSEPDRGREKLFF.

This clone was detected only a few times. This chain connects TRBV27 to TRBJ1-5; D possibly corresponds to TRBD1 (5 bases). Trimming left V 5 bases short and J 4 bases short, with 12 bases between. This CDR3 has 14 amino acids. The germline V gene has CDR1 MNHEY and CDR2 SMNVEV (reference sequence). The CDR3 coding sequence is TGTGCCAGCAGTCGGATGGCAGGGAATCAGCCCCAGCATTTT. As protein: CASSRMAGNQPQHF.

The CDR3 sequence: CASSIGTGGTEAFF. The CDR3 DNA reads TGCGCCAGCAGCATCGGGACAGGGGGAACTGAAGCTTTCTTT. V usage is TRBV5-1 and J usage is TRBJ1-1, with 11 bases that match TRBD1. The CDR3 extends over 14 amino acids. Germline values: CDR1 SGHRS, CDR2 YFSETQ. With 4 bases clipped from V and 5 bases from J, the junction kept 4 bases outside the gene matches.

The CDR3 DNA reads as TGTGCCAGCAGCTTATCCAGCACAGATACGCAGTATTTT. This encodes CASSLSSTDTQYF. The J gene is TRBJ2-3, the V gene TRBV7-3; no firm D call. Deletions cut 2 bases from V and 0 bases from J, with 3 bases between. Germline V gene lookup returns CDR1 SGHTA and CDR2 FQGTGA. The CDR3 has 13 residues.

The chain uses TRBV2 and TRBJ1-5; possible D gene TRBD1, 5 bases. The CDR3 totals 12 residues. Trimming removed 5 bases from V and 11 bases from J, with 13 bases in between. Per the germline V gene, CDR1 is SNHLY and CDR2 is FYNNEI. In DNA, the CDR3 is TGTGCCAGCAGTTGGGACTTCGGGGCCCAGCATTTT. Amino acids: CASSWDFGAQHF. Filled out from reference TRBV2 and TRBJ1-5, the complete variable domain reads EPEVTQTPSHQVTQMGQEVILRCVPISNHLYFYWYRQILGQKVEFLVSFYNNEISEKSEIFDDQFSVERPDGSNFTLKIRSTKLEDSAMYFCASSWDFGAQHFGDGTRLSIL.